These 30 T cell receptor beta chains were all obtained from the same sample, sequenced in a study of regulatory T cells in long-lasting Graves disease. Time point here: newly diagnosed GD, antithyroid drugs for less than 3 months. The TCR library was made from RNA that had been extracted from PBMCs in TRIzol. For TCR beta, libraries came from iRepertoire HTBI primers and Arm-PCR of CDR3 regions. TCRdb passed the multiplex PCR reads through MiXCR, listing each CDR3 protein once. Among about 620,000 distinct CDR3 sequences listed, 16% were seen once. This sample also belongs to another study, concerning T cells in Graves' hyperthyroidism and ophthalmopathy.

The sequencing here drew on peripheral blood mononuclear cells (PBMCs), taken at new diagnosis, from a patient treated with antithyroid drugs. These receptor sequences come from a woman aged 25 to 39 with Graves disease.

The sample holds many counts of this clonotype. This chain joins TRBV25-1 and TRBJ1-2; 9 nucleotides align to TRBD1. The CDR3 loop spans 14 amino acids. Per germline, CDR1 MGHDK and CDR2 SYGVNS. The V and J ends lost 0 bases and 6 bases, in that order; junction bases with no gene match: 2. CDR3 loop: CASSEYTGGDGYTF. The CDR3 nucleotides are TGTGCCAGCAGTGAATATACAGGGGGCGATGGCTACACCTTC.

As for this clonotype: One junction end does not reproduce the germline sequence, and a read error may be involved. The chain has TRBV20-1 and TRBJ2-4; a weak D match, TRBD1 (5 bases). Germline lookup yields CDR1 DFQATT and CDR2 SNEGSKA (reference sequence). The CDR3 length is 15 residues. The CDR3 reads CSAGDLKGPKNIQYF. In DNA, the CDR3 is TGCAGTGCTGGAGACTTGAAGGGGCCCAAAAACATTCAGTACTTC.

This chain links TRBV18 with TRBJ1-5; 11 positions match TRBD1. This CDR3 is 16 amino acids long. Trimming at V came to 3 bases and at J to 3 bases, leaving 4 bases not matched to a gene. Germline V gene lookup returns CDR1 KGHSH and CDR2 LQKENI. The CDR3 DNA reads TGTGCCAGCTCACCTGGGACAGGGGGTGTCAATCAGCCCCAGCATTTT. Protein product: CASSPGTGGVNQPQHF.

Comments on this clonotype: A read error is possible here, since a much larger clone lies one base away. V usage is TRBV7-2 and J usage is TRBJ2-7; D may be TRBD1 or TRBD2 (5 bases each). V lost 8 bases to trimming and J lost 5 bases, with 16 bases between them. This CDR3 spans 13 amino acids. Germline assignment: CDR1 SGHTA and CDR2 FQGNSA. CDR3 nucleotide sequence: TGTGCCAGCCCCGCAGAGGGGTCTGACGAGCAGTACTTC. This translates into CASPAEGSDEQYF.

The V and J genes are TRBV5-1 and TRBJ2-1; no clear D. Per the germline V gene, CDR1 is SGHRS and CDR2 is YFSETQ. V dropped 6 bases and J dropped 0 bases, with 16 bases sitting between them. The CDR3 extends over 16 amino acids. This CDR3 is CASTLEGLSSYNEQFF. As DNA, the CDR3 is TGCGCCAGCACGTTAGAAGGGTTAAGCTCCTACAATGAGCAGTTCTTC.

This clonotype was found once. The chain recombines TRBV30 with TRBJ2-7; D gene uncertain. In germline, CDR1 is GTSNPN, CDR2 SVGIG (reference sequence). The CDR3 extends over 13 amino acids. Trimming removed 1 base from V and 5 bases from J, with 12 bases in between. CDR3 residues: CAWSEGYGNEQYF. The CDR3 nucleotides are TGTGCCTGGAGTGAGGGATATGGGAACGAGCAGTACTTC.

The rearrangement uses TRBV24-1 and TRBJ2-5, with unresolved D. Germline V lookup: CDR1 KGHDR, CDR2 SFDVKD. CDR3 length equals 15 residues. V lost 3 bases to trimming and J lost 2 bases, with 12 bases between them. The DNA for the CDR3 is TGTGCCACCAGTGATGCCGGGCGGAATCAAGAGACCCAGTACTTC. Protein product: CATSDAGRNQETQYF.

This clonotype was picked up many times. The genes are TRBV2 and TRBJ1-3; 9 nucleotides line up with TRBD1. This CDR3 contains 15 residues. Germline CDR1 is SNHLY and CDR2 is FYNNEI. The J segment lost 3 bases and the V segment lost 7 bases, leaving 7 bases of the junction unmatched. This CDR3 reads CASTGQGPVGNTIYF. CDR3 coding DNA: TGTGCCAGCACCGGACAGGGGCCGGTTGGAAACACCATATATTTT.

This clonotype was found a few times. J is TRBJ2-2 and V is TRBV6-5; D not certain. The CDR3 runs 17 residues. Trimming left V 0 bases short and J 0 bases short, with 11 bases between. Per germline, CDR1 MNHEY and CDR2 SVGAGI. The CDR3 DNA reads TGTGCCAGCAGTTACTCGAACCCAGCTTCGAACACCGGGGAGCTGTTTTTT. Amino acid sequence: CASSYSNPASNTGELFF.

The table lists this clonotype with a few counts. The chain's CDR3 is CASSTAINVDTQYF. The CDR3 DNA reads as TGTGCCAGCAGCACTGCCATCAACGTCGATACGCAGTATTTT. The rearrangement uses TRBV6-4 and TRBJ2-3; D remains ambiguous. The germline V gene has CDR1 MRHNA and CDR2 SNTAGT. V was shortened by 6 bases and J by 6 bases, with 16 bases between the two germline ends. The CDR3 runs to 14 residues.

The chain links TRBV7-9 to TRBJ2-1; D ambiguous. This CDR3 is 13 amino acids long. The ends were cut back, 1 base at V and 11 bases at J, with 12 bases in the middle. Germline V CDR1 and CDR2: SEHNR, FQNEAQ (reference sequence). The CDR3 nucleotides are TGTGCCAGCAGCTTAGAGGTCCCGCCTCAGCAGTTCTTC. It translates to CASSLEVPPQQFF.

The rearrangement uses TRBV6-1 and TRBJ2-1, with D uncertain. The CDR3 has 15 amino acids. CDR1 and CDR2 (germline): MNHNS, SASEGT. The V end lost 7 bases, the J end lost 0 bases, and 13 bases lay between the germline ends. The CDR3 DNA is TGTGCCAGCACTAAAGGATACCCCTCCTACAATGAGCAGTTCTTC. This codes for CASTKGYPSYNEQFF.

This clonotype occurred once. The rearrangement links TRBV20-1 to TRBJ1-1; D is ambiguous. The germline V gene has CDR1 DFQATT and CDR2 SNEGSKA (reference sequence). Deletions cut 4 bases from V and 2 bases from J, with 8 bases between. The CDR3 totals 12 residues. The CDR3 coding sequence is TGCAGTGCTAAGGTTTTAAACACTGAAGCTTTCTTT. This gives the protein CSAKVLNTEAFF.

This clonotype was detected only a few times. The rearrangement uses TRBV29-1 and TRBJ1-1; D may be TRBD1 (5 bases). Per germline, CDR1 SQVTM and CDR2 ANQGSEA. V lost 5 bases and J 0 bases, leaving 10 bases between the germline ends. The length of the CDR3 is 13 residues. CDR3 bases: TGCAGCGTTCGACAGTCTATGAACACTGAAGCTTTCTTT. Its protein product is CSVRQSMNTEAFF.

The V call is TRBV9, the J call TRBJ2-6; possible D gene TRBD2, 5 bases. V lost 3 bases to trimming and J lost 2 bases, with 12 bases between them. This CDR3 contains 16 residues. Germline CDR1 SGDLS, CDR2 YYNGEE. The CDR3 region has the DNA TGTGCCAGCAGCGCCGAGGGAACGGCTGGGGCCAACGTCCTGACTTTC. Protein sequence: CASSAEGTAGANVLTF. Full variable domain (rest looked up from reference TRBV9 and TRBJ2-6): DSGVTQTPKHLITATGQRVTLRCSPRSGDLSVYWYQQSLDQGLQFLIQYYNGEERAKGNILERFSAQQFPDLHSELNLSSLELGDSALYFCASSAEGTAGANVLTFGAGSRLTVL.

Many counts were recorded for this clonotype. The chain uses TRBV28 and TRBJ1-5, with D hard to call. With 8 bases removed from V and 9 bases from J, the gap between germline ends came to 17 bases. This CDR3 contains 13 residues. Germline V gene sequence: CDR1 MDHEN, CDR2 SYDVKM. The DNA for the CDR3 is TGTGCCAGCCCCGCCCCCCCGGGGTGGCCCCAGCATTTT. Encoded protein: CASPAPPGWPQHF.

This clonotype was detected a few times. The gene calls are TRBV4-2 and TRBJ1-1, with D perhaps TRBD1 (5 bases). Per the germline V gene, CDR1 is LGHNA and CDR2 is YNFKEQ. V was pared by 0 bases and J by 7 bases, with 9 bases between. The CDR3 length is 13 residues. The CDR3, as DNA: TGTGCCAGCAGCCAAGATTACGACAGTGAAGCTTTCTTT. This sequence encodes CASSQDYDSEAFF.

This clonotype was found many times. The V and J genes are TRBV28 and TRBJ1-2; TRBD1 might be the D (5 bases). The V end was cut by 3 bases, the J end by 5 bases, with 16 bases between. CDR3 length: 15 amino acids. Per the germline V gene, CDR1 is MDHEN and CDR2 is SYDVKM. The CDR3 DNA sequence: TGTGCCAGCAGTTTGACAGCCATGTCCCTTTATGGCTACACCTTC. Protein sequence: CASSLTAMSLYGYTF.

This clonotype was detected a few times. The chain recombines TRBV29-1 with TRBJ2-2; D gene unclear. Trimming shortened V by 5 bases and J by 1 base, and 5 bases separated the two germline ends. Germline assignment: CDR1 SQVTM and CDR2 ANQGSEA. The CDR3 length is 12 residues. CDR3 region: CSVRGNTGELFF. The DNA for the CDR3 is TGCAGCGTTCGAGGGAACACCGGGGAGCTGTTTTTT.

V usage is TRBV5-5 and J usage is TRBJ2-5; 10 nucleotides match TRBD2. J gave up 5 bases and V 6 bases, and 10 bases lay outside the gene matches. Germline values: CDR1 SGHKS, CDR2 YYEKEE (reference sequence). The CDR3 covers 15 residues. The CDR3 coding sequence is TGTGCCAGCATTAGAGTCCCTAGCGGGAGTGAGACCCAGTACTTC. Translated: CASIRVPSGSETQYF.

Many counts were recorded for this clonotype. This rearrangement joins TRBV3-1 to TRBJ2-7, with TRBD2 matching 10 bases. This CDR3 comprises 16 residues. J gave up 1 base and V 4 bases, and 7 bases lay outside the gene matches. Germline CDR1 and CDR2: LGHDT and YNNKEL (reference sequence). The CDR3 is CASSRSSGRWSYEQYF. CDR3 in DNA: TGTGCCAGCAGCCGGTCTAGCGGGAGATGGTCCTACGAGCAGTACTTC.

A few counts support this clonotype. No conserved phenylalanine or tryptophan ends this CDR3, so it is likely a read error. The chain joins TRBV27 to TRBJ1-1; weak D call: TRBD1 (5 bases). CDR1 is MNHEY, CDR2 SMNVEV, per germline (reference sequence). This CDR3 has 13 amino acids. Deletions cut 5 bases from V and 10 bases from J, with 17 bases between. The CDR3 loop is CASSPDSYGGAFL. The DNA of the CDR3 is TGTGCCAGCAGTCCCGACTCTTATGGGGGAGCTTTCCTT.

The chain links TRBV19 to TRBJ2-1; a weak D match, TRBD1 (5 bases). The V end was cut by 8 bases, the J end by 7 bases, with 18 bases between. The CDR3 loop spans 14 amino acids. Germline V gene lookup returns CDR1 LNHDA and CDR2 SQIVND (reference sequence). The CDR3 sequence is CASAVTTVKNEQFF. CDR3 nucleotide sequence: TGTGCCAGTGCAGTCACGACAGTCAAAAATGAGCAGTTCTTC.

This clonotype was seen ten or more times. The CDR3 coding sequence is TGTGCCAGCAGTGCGACTAGCGGGAGTTCCAATGAGCAGTTCTTC. Its protein is CASSATSGSSNEQFF. The gene calls are TRBV2 and TRBJ2-1; 12 nucleotides align to TRBD2. CDR3 length equals 15 residues. Per the germline V gene, CDR1 is SNHLY and CDR2 is FYNNEI. Losses at the gene ends were 4 bases for V and 6 bases for J; bases not matched to a gene: 4. Based on the CDR3 plus reference TRBV2 and TRBJ2-1, the full variable domain is EPEVTQTPSHQVTQMGQEVILRCVPISNHLYFYWYRQILGQKVEFLVSFYNNEISEKSEIFDDQFSVERPDGSNFTLKIRSTKLEDSAMYFCASSATSGSSNEQFFGPGTRLTVL.

The rearrangement links TRBV19 to TRBJ2-3, with 11 bases lining up with TRBD1. V shed 4 bases, J shed 2 bases, and the junction held 5 bases outside the gene matches. Germline V CDR1 and CDR2: LNHDA, SQIVND (reference sequence). The CDR3 runs to 16 residues. The DNA for the CDR3 is TGTGCCAGTAGTAAGGGGACAGGGGGGAACACAGATACGCAGTATTTT. Its translation: CASSKGTGGNTDTQYF.

This clonotype was observed at least ten times. The chain recombines TRBV5-1 with TRBJ1-2, with 7 nucleotides matching TRBD1. V gave up 7 bases and J gave up 11 bases; unmatched junction bases: 20. CDR1 SGHRS and CDR2 YFSETQ come from the germline V gene. The CDR3 sequence is 15 residues long. CDR3 in DNA: TGCGCCAGCGGACCAGGAGACAGGGTGAACGTTGAGTACACCTTC. Protein product: CASGPGDRVNVEYTF.

Written as DNA, the CDR3 is TGTGCCAGCAGCTTAGTGAGTCGCTTCGACCCCGGGGAGCTGTTTTTT. Translated: CASSLVSRFDPGELFF. The V gene is TRBV11-2, the J gene TRBJ2-2; D remains unclear. The germline V and J ends were trimmed by 1 base and 6 bases, with 15 bases remaining between them. CDR1 is SGHAT, CDR2 FQNNGV, per germline. The CDR3 runs to 16 residues.

The CDR3 DNA reads as TGTGCCAGCAGCGTGGGACTAGCGGCCTACGAGCAGTACTTC. Its translation is CASSVGLAAYEQYF. The J gene is TRBJ2-7, the V gene TRBV9; TRBD2 matches 11 bases. The length of the CDR3 is 14 residues. The V segment lost 2 bases and the J segment 2 bases; nucleotides outside the gene matches: 0. Germline CDR1 reads SGDLS; CDR2 reads YYNGEE.

This clonotype was detected ten times or more. This rearrangement joins TRBV27 to TRBJ1-2, with D maybe TRBD1 (5 bases). V was shortened by 8 bases and J by 0 bases, with 16 bases between the two germline ends. The CDR3 runs to 15 residues. Germline V gene lookup returns CDR1 MNHEY and CDR2 SMNVEV (reference sequence). The CDR3 here is CASAGTVGTNYGYTF. Here the CDR3 DNA reads TGTGCCAGCGCAGGGACGGTCGGGACTAACTATGGCTACACCTTC.

This clonotype has ten or more counts. The genes are TRBV6-5 and TRBJ2-5; 8 bases fit TRBD2. The CDR3 runs 15 residues. Germline values: CDR1 MNHEY, CDR2 SVGAGI. Trimming cost V 3 bases and J 7 bases; bases outside gene matches: 10. CDR3 sequence reads: CASSYFGGEGRTQYF. The CDR3 nucleotides are TGTGCCAGCAGTTATTTCGGGGGGGAAGGGCGGACCCAGTACTTC.